A single sample gave rise to the 21 T cell receptor beta chains below, sequenced in a study of CD8 T cells in Susac syndrome. It was with random hexamers that roughly 0.45 to 1 ug RNA was reverse transcribed. TCRdb analysed the immunoSEQ multiplex PCR reads with MiXCR anew, one entry per CDR3 protein. The table has around 130,000 distinct CDR3 sequences, around 75% seen once; the top ten hold roughly 0.48%. Sequenced sample: CD8+ T cells from PBMCs. The origin of the receptors is a human donor with multiple sclerosis.

The V call is TRBV19, the J call TRBJ2-3; 13 bases line up with TRBD2. Germline CDR1 is LNHDA and CDR2 is SQIVND (reference sequence). V gave up 2 bases and J gave up 0 bases; unmatched junction bases: 8. The CDR3 contains 19 residues. As DNA, the CDR3 is TGTGCCAGTAGTATAATACCCCCGACTAGCGGGGGGAGCACAGATACGCAGTATTTT. Its translation: CASSIIPPTSGGSTDTQYF.

This chain uses TRBV4-3 with TRBJ2-3; the match to TRBD2 covers 9 bases. CDR3 length: 17 residues. Germline V gene sequence: CDR1 LGHNA, CDR2 YSLEER. The junction had 9 bases not matched to a gene; V was cut back by 0 bases and J by 5 bases. CDR3 in amino acids: CASSQDIIAGAGDTQYF. The CDR3 bases are TGCGCCAGCAGCCAAGATATCATAGCGGGAGCGGGAGATACGCAGTATTTT.

This clonotype was counted a few times. The chain is built from TRBV3-1 and TRBJ2-7; D unclear. Germline values: CDR1 LGHDT, CDR2 YNNKEL (reference sequence). The CDR3 length is 12 residues. Deletions cut 7 bases from V and 3 bases from J, with 10 bases between. The DNA for the CDR3 is TGTGCCAGCAAGGGCCCCGACTACGAGCAGTACTTC. This codes for CASKGPDYEQYF.

The rearrangement joins TRBV29-1 to TRBJ2-6; D unclear. The CDR3 is made up of 15 amino acids. Trimming left V 6 bases short and J 1 base short, with 13 bases between. Germline lookup yields CDR1 SQVTM and CDR2 ANQGSEA. As DNA, the CDR3 is TGCAGCGTCGGAGTTGTTAAGTCTGGGGCCAACGTCCTGACTTTC. Translating it yields CSVGVVKSGANVLTF. The whole variable domain, filled in from reference TRBV29-1 and TRBJ2-6, reads SAVISQKPSRDICQRGTSLTIQCQVDSQVTMMFWYRQQPGQSLTLIATANQGSEATYESGFVIDKFPISRPNLTFSTLTVSNMSPEDSSIYLCSVGVVKSGANVLTFGAGSRLTVL.

This clonotype was seen once. V gene TRBV28 combines with J gene TRBJ1-1; D may be TRBD1 (5 bases). The CDR3 runs to 14 residues. Germline CDR1 reads MDHEN; CDR2 reads SYDVKM. V lost 3 bases, J lost 0 bases, and 8 bases lay in between. In DNA form, the CDR3 reads TGTGCCAGCAGTTTGGCGACAGTGAACACTGAAGCTTTCTTT. Translated: CASSLATVNTEAFF.

V is TRBV7-2 and J is TRBJ2-1; D gene uncertain. With 5 bases removed from V and 0 bases from J, the gap between germline ends came to 11 bases. CDR3 length equals 15 residues. CDR1 is SGHTA and CDR2 is FQGNSA in the germline V gene. CDR3 protein: CASSPRRVSYNEQFF. Here the CDR3 DNA reads TGTGCCAGCAGCCCCCGAAGGGTCTCCTACAATGAGCAGTTCTTC.

The J gene is TRBJ2-1, the V gene TRBV7-2; a weak D match, TRBD1 (6 bases). Germline-derived CDR1 and CDR2 are SGHTA and FQGNSA. The CDR3 is 15 residues long. The germline V and J ends were trimmed by 4 bases and 2 bases, with 12 bases remaining between them. The CDR3 region has the DNA TGTGCCAGCAGCTCCTACAGGGAACCCTACAATGAGCAGTTCTTC. Amino acid sequence: CASSSYREPYNEQFF.

This rearrangement joins TRBV19 to TRBJ2-7; D not resolved. The CDR3 is made up of 13 amino acids. Germline CDR1 and CDR2: LNHDA and SQIVND (reference sequence). V was cut by 1 base and J by 3 bases, with 7 bases left in between. This CDR3 is CASSIAPGYEQYV. CDR3 coding DNA: TGTGCCAGTAGTATAGCCCCCGGCTACGAGCAGTACGTC.

The gene calls are TRBV13 and TRBJ1-1; D is possibly TRBD1 (5 bases). The CDR3 is 11 residues long. V gave up 1 base and J gave up 13 bases, with 10 bases separating them. Germline V gives CDR1 PRHDT, CDR2 FYEKMQ (reference sequence). CDR3 residues: CASSLEGELFF. The CDR3 DNA follows: TGTGCCAGCAGCTTAGAAGGGGAACTTTTCTTT. Complete variable domain (other parts from reference TRBV13 and TRBJ1-1): AAGVIQSPRHLIKEKRETATLKCYPIPRHDTVYWYQQGPGQDPQFLISFYEKMQSDKGSIPDRFSAQQFSDYHSELNMSSLELGDSALYFCASSLEGELFFGQGTRLTVV.

J is TRBJ2-1 and V is TRBV7-9, with no clear D. This CDR3 region has 13 residues. Germline CDR1 SEHNR, CDR2 FQNEAQ (reference sequence). Trimming shortened V by 1 base and J by 5 bases, and 6 bases separated the two germline ends. The CDR3 DNA reads TGTGCCAGCAGCTTAGTCCTTGACAATGAGCAGTTCTTC. This codes for CASSLVLDNEQFF. Full variable domain (missing parts from reference TRBV7-9 and TRBJ2-1): DTGVSQNPRHKITKRGQNVTFRCDPISEHNRLYWYRQTLGQGPEFLTYFQNEAQLEKSRLLSDRFSAERPKGSFSTLEIQRTEQGDSAMYLCASSLVLDNEQFFGPGTRLTVL.

The rearrangement links TRBV6-5 to TRBJ2-7, with TRBD1 matching over 7 bases. Trimming took 0 bases from V and 2 from J; bases not matched to a gene: 7. This CDR3 is 16 amino acids long. Germline values: CDR1 MNHEY, CDR2 SVGAGI. CDR3 bases: TGTGCCAGCAGTTACTCAAGCTGGGACAGCGCCTACGAGCAGTACTTC. Amino acids: CASSYSSWDSAYEQYF.

The chain has TRBV2 and TRBJ2-7, with no clear D. With 3 bases removed from V and 1 base from J, the gap between germline ends came to 10 bases. Germline V lookup: CDR1 SNHLY, CDR2 FYNNEI. CDR3 length: 14 amino acids. In nucleotides, the CDR3 is TGTGCCAGCAGTGATTGGGGAAGGTCCTACGAGCAGTACTTC. Translation: CASSDWGRSYEQYF.

The chain joins TRBV27 to TRBJ2-6; D remains unclear. Germline V CDR1 and CDR2: MNHEY, SMNVEV (reference sequence). The CDR3 is 13 amino acids. Deletions cut 5 bases from V and 4 bases from J, with 6 bases between. CDR3 DNA: TGTGCCAGCAGTGCCCGAGGGGCCAACGTCCTGACTTTC. This sequence encodes CASSARGANVLTF.

V and J are TRBV15 and TRBJ2-2, with TRBD1 matching 9 bases. Germline trimming cut 4 bases from V and 5 bases from J; bases unmatched to any gene: 5. Germline V gene data show CDR1 as LNHNV and CDR2 as YYDKDF (reference sequence). The CDR3 length is 15 residues. The CDR3 sequence is CATSTGQGLTGELFF. The CDR3 nucleotides read TGTGCCACCAGCACGGGACAGGGACTAACCGGGGAGCTGTTTTTT. The full variable domain, in which reference TRBV15 and TRBJ2-2 provide the parts outside the CDR3, is DAMVIQNPRYQVTQFGKPVTLSCSQTLNHNVMYWYQQKSSQAPKLLFHYYDKDFNNEADTPDNFQSRRPNTSFCFLDIRSPGLGDTAMYLCATSTGQGLTGELFFGEGSRLTVL.

The rearrangement joins TRBV25-1 to TRBJ1-3, with D hard to call. In germline, CDR1 is MGHDK, CDR2 SYGVNS. V lost 3 bases, J lost 4 bases, and 7 bases lay in between. This CDR3 contains 13 residues. CDR3 in DNA: TGTGCCAGCAGTGATATGGGCGGAAACACCATATATTTT. This gives the protein CASSDMGGNTIYF.

The V and J genes are TRBV3-1 and TRBJ2-7; the match to TRBD1 covers 9 bases. V shed 3 bases and J 1 base; nucleotides not matched to a gene: 4. Germline assignment: CDR1 LGHDT and CDR2 YNNKEL (reference sequence). CDR3 size: 15 residues. The CDR3 bases are TGTGCCAGCAGCCAGTGGACAGGGGCTTCCTACGAGCAGTACTTC. This encodes CASSQWTGASYEQYF.

Turning to this clonotype: Its ends do not fully match the called genes, so a read error is possible. This chain joins TRBV12-3 or TRBV12-4 and TRBJ2-1; 9 nucleotides align to TRBD2. CDR3 length: 12 amino acids. The CDR3 sequence: CAAGGRTNEQFF. CDR3 nucleotide sequence: TGCGCAGCGGGGGGACGGACCAATGAGCAGTTCTTC.

The V gene is TRBV29-1, the J gene TRBJ2-6; TRBD2 is a possible D gene (5 bases). This CDR3 has 15 residues. Trimming pared 5 bases from V and 0 bases from J, leaving 11 bases between. Germline CDR1 is SQVTM and CDR2 is ANQGSEA. The CDR3 protein is CSVSPGISGANVLTF. Here the CDR3 DNA reads TGCAGCGTTTCCCCGGGGATCTCTGGGGCCAACGTCCTGACTTTC.

The rearrangement joins TRBV6-2 or TRBV6-3 to TRBJ2-1; the match to TRBD1 covers 7 bases. V shed 4 bases, J shed 5 bases, and the junction held 8 bases outside the gene matches. The germline V gene has CDR1 MNHEY and CDR2 SVGEGT. The CDR3 has 15 amino acids. CDR3 nucleotides: TGTGCCAGCAGTTTCTCGACAGGGACAGACAATGAGCAGTTCTTC. Protein product: CASSFSTGTDNEQFF.

This sequence joins TRBV24-1 and TRBJ1-5; D unresolved. CDR3 length: 15 amino acids. CDR1 and CDR2 from the germline V gene are KGHDR and SFDVKD. With 3 bases removed from V and 1 base from J, the gap between germline ends came to 9 bases. The CDR3 sequence is CATSDPRESNQPQHF. The CDR3, as DNA: TGTGCCACCAGTGATCCACGGGAGAGCAATCAGCCCCAGCATTTT.

This chain uses TRBV6-5 with TRBJ1-1; D is unclear. Trimming removed 7 bases at V and 7 bases at J, with 13 bases between. The CDR3 totals 12 residues. Germline CDR1 is MNHEY and CDR2 is SVGAGI. CDR3 sequence: CASTLPGSEAFF. In nucleotides, the CDR3 is TGTGCCAGCACCTTACCGGGGAGTGAAGCTTTCTTT.